This T cell receptor beta chain came from a study of T cells in Graves' hyperthyroidism and ophthalmopathy. General study findings and limits: The model predicted ophthalmopathy a median approximately 6 months before onset. Blood held most thyroid clonotypes expanded above 0.001 frequency.

This clonotype was observed many times. The antigen is undetermined. CDR3 size: 13 residues. Germline values: CDR1 SGHTA, CDR2 FQGNSA. Deletions cut 1 base from V and 9 bases from J, with 7 bases between. Regions amplified from RNA transcripts were the TCR beta CDR3 regions. The TCR CDR3 first-round RT-PCR relied on the HTBI primer set. TCRdb reanalysed the multiplex PCR reads using MiXCR and keeps one entry per CDR3 protein. This sample has about 660,000 distinct CDR3 sequences, with just under 45% found just once. The TCR sequence derives from an adult man with Graves' disease, either hyperthyroidism or ophthalmopathy (not recorded which). The sample was peripheral blood or thyroid tissue (not recorded which). This sequence joins TRBV7-2 and TRBJ1-6; D unclear. The CDR3 bases are TGTGCCAGCAGCTTAGTGGAGGGTTCACCCCTCCACTTT. Its protein is CASSLVEGSPLHF.